This T cell receptor (beta chain) appears in the sequencing data of a study of response to subunit inactivated influenza vaccine. Study-wide results and limits: After each seasonal influenza vaccination, few new T cells are recruited, the authors suggested.

This clonotype was observed once. Its antigen is currently unknown. TCRdb called the RT-PCR reads again in MiXCR, with one record for every CDR3 protein. The sample records under 850,000 distinct CDR3 sequences, 18% being singletons. V was pared by 0 bases and J by 1 base, with 14 bases between. The CDR3 loop spans 17 amino acids. The germline gives CDR1 LGHNA, CDR2 YNFKEQ. The sequence was collected from a man aged 45 to 65 who received an inactivated influenza vaccine. The starting material was PBMCs from blood, obtained approximately 5 days after vaccination. This rearrangement joins TRBV4-2 to TRBJ2-3, with D perhaps being TRBD1 or TRBD2 (5 bases each). CDR3: CASSQDPGARGTDTQYF. The CDR3 DNA follows: TGTGCCAGCAGCCAAGATCCCGGGGCGAGGGGCACAGATACGCAGTATTTT.